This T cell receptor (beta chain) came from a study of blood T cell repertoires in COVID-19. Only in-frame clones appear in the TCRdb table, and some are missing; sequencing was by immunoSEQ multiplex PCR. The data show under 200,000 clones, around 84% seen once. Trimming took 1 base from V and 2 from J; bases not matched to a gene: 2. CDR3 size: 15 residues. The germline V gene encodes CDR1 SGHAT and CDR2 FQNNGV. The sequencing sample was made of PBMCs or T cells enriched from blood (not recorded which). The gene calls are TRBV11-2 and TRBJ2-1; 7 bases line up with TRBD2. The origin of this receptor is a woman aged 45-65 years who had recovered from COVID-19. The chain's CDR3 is CASSLVGGTYNEQFF. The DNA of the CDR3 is TGTGCCAGCAGCTTAGTCGGGGGGACCTACAATGAGCAGTTCTTC.